This TCR beta chain derives from a study of blood T cell repertoires in COVID-19. Background on the study: Donors in the United States, Italy and Spain gave samples during acute or convalescent COVID-19. Sample material is recorded as cDNA or gDNA derived from T cells, B-cell-depleted T cells, or PBMCs.

Methods used by the authors: It was from reference gene primer amplification that nucleated cell counts were estimated. Clones were read by immunoSEQ multiplex PCR, and TCRdb kept only the in-frame ones, dropping some. The DNA gave D and trimming, while V, J and clone size come from that table. This table holds nearly 200,000 clones, 70% to 85% found once. The V and J ends lost 5 bases and 0 bases respectively, with 10 bases between them. CDR3 size: 15 residues. Germline V gene data show CDR1 as ENHRY and CDR2 as SYGVKD. The rearrangement joins TRBV10-3 to TRBJ1-4, with D maybe TRBD1 (6 bases). The receptor's source is a human donor with acute or convalescent COVID-19. The donor label of this sample is uncertain. Sequencing was carried out using peripheral blood. CDR3 DNA: TGTGCCATCAGTACCACAGGGTCAACTAATGAAAAACTGTTTTTT. This sequence encodes CAISTTGSTNEKLFF.